One and the same sample provided the 27 T cell receptor beta chains below, sequenced in a study of blood T cell repertoires in COVID-19. The assay was immunoSEQ multiplex PCR, and TCRdb's table has in-frame clones only and misses some. Counted here are 30,000 or so clones, roughly 90% occurring once; the ten biggest clones make up approximately 5%. Sequencing was carried out using peripheral blood. The receptors shown here come from a human donor in a cohort sampled during active COVID-19.

The chain carries TRBV6-9 and TRBJ2-3; 12 bases are shared with TRBD2. With 4 bases clipped from V and 3 bases from J, the junction kept 11 bases outside the gene matches. The CDR3 runs to 18 residues. CDR1 and CDR2 from the germline V gene are MNHGY and SVAAGI. The CDR3 DNA sequence: TGTGCCAGCAGTTCTTCAAAGACTAGCGGGGGATTGACAGATACGCAGTATTTT. It yields the protein CASSSSKTSGGLTDTQYF.

The chain joins TRBV6-5 to TRBJ1-2; 8 bases agree with TRBD1. V was pared by 7 bases and J by 3 bases, with 10 bases of the junction left unmatched. The germline CDR1 and CDR2 sequences are MNHEY and SVGAGI. This CDR3 region has 15 residues. This CDR3 is CASKMGPGGDYGYTF. The CDR3 nucleotides read TGTGCCAGCAAAATGGGGCCAGGGGGCGACTATGGCTACACCTTC.

This chain links TRBV27 with TRBJ1-6; 8 positions match TRBD1. Germline CDR1 is MNHEY and CDR2 is SMNVEV (reference sequence). V lost 5 bases to trimming and J lost 11 bases; unmatched junction nucleotides: 5. The CDR3 is 13 residues long. The DNA for the CDR3 is TGTGCCAGCAGTGCCAAACAGGGGGCACCCCTCCACTTT. Translated: CASSAKQGAPLHF.

The V call is TRBV13, the J call TRBJ2-1, with 9 positions matching TRBD2. CDR1 is PRHDT, CDR2 FYEKMQ, per germline (reference sequence). The length of the CDR3 is 15 residues. J gave up 8 bases and V 6 bases, and 11 bases lay outside the gene matches. The DNA for the CDR3 is TGTGCCAGCAGTGACTTGGGCGGGGGGGAGGATGAGCAGTTCTTC. It translates to CASSDLGGGEDEQFF. Complete variable domain (other parts from reference TRBV13 and TRBJ2-1): AAGVIQSPRHLIKEKRETATLKCYPIPRHDTVYWYQQGPGQDPQFLISFYEKMQSDKGSIPDRFSAQQFSDYHSELNMSSLELGDSALYFCASSDLGGGEDEQFFGPGTRLTVL.

This chain uses TRBV9 with TRBJ1-2; 8 bases fit TRBD1. J lost 8 bases, V lost 4 bases, and 10 bases had no gene match. The CDR3 runs 14 residues. Germline V gives CDR1 SGDLS, CDR2 YYNGEE. The CDR3 sequence is CASSTRTGFEGYTF. The CDR3 coding sequence is TGTGCCAGCAGCACCCGGACAGGGTTCGAAGGCTACACCTTC.

CDR3 nucleotides: TGTGCCAGCAGTGAAACAGGGACCTATGGCTACACCTTC. Its translation is CASSETGTYGYTF. This rearrangement joins TRBV6-1 to TRBJ1-2, with D possibly TRBD1 on 6 matching bases. The CDR3 contains 13 residues. The germline V gene has CDR1 MNHNS and CDR2 SASEGT. Trimming cost V 2 bases and J 4 bases, with 8 bases left between them.

The J gene is TRBJ2-7, the V gene TRBV6-1; TRBD1 agrees at 8 bases. J gave up 3 bases and V 4 bases, and 11 bases lay outside the gene matches. Germline CDR1 is MNHNS and CDR2 is SASEGT. The CDR3 runs to 16 residues. Written as DNA, the CDR3 is TGTGCCAGCAGTGGTTTAGGGACAGGTACCAGCTACGAGCAGTACTTC. This codes for CASSGLGTGTSYEQYF.

This clone appeared once. The chain uses TRBV7-9 and TRBJ2-7, with 8 bases fitting TRBD1. V shed 4 bases, J shed 0 bases, and the junction held 8 bases outside the gene matches. CDR3 length: 16 residues. Germline V CDR1 and CDR2: SEHNR, FQNEAQ (reference sequence). The CDR3: CASSSLGDRSSYEQYF. As DNA, the CDR3 is TGTGCCAGCAGCTCCCTGGGGGACAGGAGCTCCTACGAGCAGTACTTC.

This clone appeared once. The rearrangement uses TRBV2 and TRBJ1-3, with D possibly TRBD1 on 6 matching bases. Trimming took 11 bases from V and 1 from J, leaving 24 bases between them. In germline, CDR1 is SNHLY, CDR2 FYNNEI. This CDR3 has 17 residues. The CDR3 loop reads CAPPQGTRKESGNTIYF. The CDR3 region has the DNA TGTGCCCCCCCCCAGGGGACGCGGAAAGAGTCTGGAAACACCATATATTTT.

The rearrangement links TRBV7-3 to TRBJ2-1, with 9 bases that match TRBD2. CDR1 and CDR2 (germline): SGHTA, FQGTGA. Trimming at V came to 1 base and at J to 10 bases, leaving 5 bases not matched to a gene. The CDR3 is 14 residues long. CDR3 protein: CASSLRGTSREQFF. DNA of the CDR3: TGTGCCAGCAGCTTAAGGGGGACTAGCCGGGAGCAGTTCTTC.

The chain is built from TRBV5-1 and TRBJ1-6; D is possibly TRBD1 (6 bases). The germline gives CDR1 SGHRS, CDR2 YFSETQ. The length of the CDR3 is 15 residues. Trimming pared 6 bases from V and 10 bases from J, leaving 20 bases between. In nucleotides, the CDR3 is TGCGCCAGCACTCCACAGGGCCGAGGAGAGTCACCCCTCCACTTT. The encoded protein is CASTPQGRGESPLHF.

The J gene is TRBJ2-1, the V gene TRBV7-9; tentative D call: TRBD2 (6 bases). Trimming removed 6 bases at V and 0 bases at J, with 12 bases between. Germline V CDR1 and CDR2: SEHNR, FQNEAQ (reference sequence). The CDR3 covers 15 residues. The CDR3 protein is CASSPSGSSYNEQFF. The CDR3 DNA reads TGTGCCAGCAGTCCATCCGGGAGCTCCTACAATGAGCAGTTCTTC. The variable domain in full, with the rest retrieved from reference TRBV7-9 and TRBJ2-1, is DTGVSQNPRHKITKRGQNVTFRCDPISEHNRLYWYRQTLGQGPEFLTYFQNEAQLEKSRLLSDRFSAERPKGSFSTLEIQRTEQGDSAMYLCASSPSGSSYNEQFFGPGTRLTVL.

This chain joins TRBV5-1 and TRBJ2-2; tentative D call: TRBD2 (6 bases). The germline V gene encodes CDR1 SGHRS and CDR2 YFSETQ. V was cut by 4 bases and J by 6 bases, with 13 bases left in between. The CDR3 has 14 residues. CDR3 sequence: CASSPPGDPGELFF. The DNA of the CDR3 is TGCGCCAGCAGCCCCCCGGGAGATCCCGGGGAGCTGTTTTTT.

The chain employs TRBV4-1 and TRBJ1-2, with 8 bases that match TRBD1. Germline-derived CDR1 and CDR2 are MGHRA and YSYEKL. The V segment lost 3 bases and the J segment 8 bases; nucleotides outside the gene matches: 14. This CDR3 comprises 16 residues. CDR3 sequence: CASSHPTGTGGYGYTF. Here the CDR3 DNA reads TGCGCCAGCAGCCACCCGACTGGGACAGGCGGCTACGGCTACACCTTC.

A few counts support this clone. V is TRBV2 and J is TRBJ2-7, with 7 positions matching TRBD1. The germline V gene has CDR1 SNHLY and CDR2 FYNNEI. The trim removed 1 base at V and 2 bases at J, leaving 5 bases unmatched. CDR3 length: 15 amino acids. CDR3 DNA: TGTGCCAGCAGTGAAGGCCTCGGGACAGCCTACGAGCAGTACTTC. Residues: CASSEGLGTAYEQYF.

V is TRBV2 and J is TRBJ1-5; the match to TRBD1 covers 7 bases. V dropped 6 bases and J dropped 7; count of bases not matched to a gene: 6. The CDR3 has 13 residues. Germline V gene sequence: CDR1 SNHLY, CDR2 FYNNEI. CDR3 nucleotide sequence: TGTGCCAGCAGAGGGACAGAAAAGCAGCCCCAGCATTTT. Translated: CASRGTEKQPQHF.

The chain carries TRBV7-8 and TRBJ2-2, with 13 positions matching TRBD2. Unmatched junction bases numbered 7, after V lost 4 bases and J lost 5 bases. CDR1 and CDR2 from the germline V gene are SGHVS and FQNEAQ. The CDR3 loop spans 17 amino acids. The CDR3 region is CASSSRTSGGGTGELFF. CDR3 DNA sequence: TGTGCCAGCAGCTCCCGGACTAGCGGGGGAGGGACCGGGGAGCTGTTTTTT.

This chain joins TRBV12-3 or TRBV12-4 and TRBJ2-7; D not certain. V was pared by 5 bases and J by 9 bases, with 14 bases between. The CDR3 sequence is 12 residues long. CDR3 sequence (DNA): TGTGCCAGCAGTCCCCTCCGGGTGGGGCAGTACTTC. Its translation: CASSPLRVGQYF.

The CDR3 sequence: CASSEAAGVDEQFF. CDR3 DNA sequence: TGTGCCAGCAGTGAAGCTGCAGGGGTGGATGAGCAGTTCTTC. The chain employs TRBV6-1 and TRBJ2-1, with a weak D call TRBD1 (6 bases). V dropped 0 bases and J dropped 8 bases, with 11 bases sitting between them. CDR1 is MNHNS, CDR2 SASEGT, per germline. This CDR3 contains 14 residues.

As for this clone: Other DNA sequences of this sample code for an identical CDR3. The chain links TRBV4-1 to TRBJ1-1; TRBD1 agrees at 7 bases. Germline CDR1 and CDR2: MGHRA and YSYEKL. The CDR3 covers 14 residues. V lost 1 base to trimming and J lost 4 bases; unmatched junction nucleotides: 3. CDR3 in amino acids: CASSQGGGGTEAFF. CDR3 in DNA: TGCGCCAGCAGCCAAGGAGGGGGCGGCACTGAAGCTTTCTTT.

The chain recombines TRBV7-9 with TRBJ2-3; 9 nucleotides align to TRBD1. The CDR3 runs 15 residues. CDR1 is SEHNR and CDR2 is FQNEAQ in the germline V gene (reference sequence). The V gene end was trimmed by 5 bases and the J gene end by 1 base; junction bases not matched to a gene: 4. CDR3 DNA sequence: TGTGCCAGCAGCACTGGGACAGGGCGCACAGATACGCAGTATTTT. It translates to CASSTGTGRTDTQYF.

DNA for the CDR3: TGTGCCAGCAGCTTCCTAGTTACAGATACGCAGTATTTT. Its protein product is CASSFLVTDTQYF. V usage is TRBV5-6 and J usage is TRBJ2-3, with D unclear. The germline V and J ends were trimmed by 2 bases and 3 bases, with 7 bases remaining between them. This CDR3 region has 13 residues. Germline-derived CDR1 and CDR2 are SGHDT and YYEEEE.

The chain combines TRBV6-4 with TRBJ2-3; D may be TRBD2 (5 bases). This CDR3 is built from 16 residues. Looked up from germline, CDR1 is MRHNA and CDR2 is SNTAGT. V dropped 2 bases and J dropped 3 bases, with 15 bases sitting between them. As DNA, the CDR3 is TGTGCCAGCAGTGACACAGCGGCCCCTGGGACAGATACGCAGTATTTT. This sequence encodes CASSDTAAPGTDTQYF.

The gene calls are TRBV29-1 and TRBJ2-5; a weak D match, TRBD1 (7 bases). V was cut by 3 bases and J by 7 bases, with 18 bases left in between. The CDR3 covers 14 residues. The V gene's germline CDR1 is SQVTM and CDR2 ANQGSEA. This chain's CDR3 is CSVEEGAAGGTQYF. CDR3 nucleotides: TGCAGCGTTGAGGAGGGGGCCGCCGGGGGGACCCAGTACTTC.

Only a few counts were recorded for this clone. The chain combines TRBV4-2 with TRBJ2-7, with 10 bases that match TRBD1. V shed 2 bases and J 6 bases; nucleotides not matched to a gene: 10. The CDR3 extends over 16 amino acids. The germline gives CDR1 LGHNA, CDR2 YNFKEQ. CDR3 DNA sequence: TGTGCCAGCAGCCAAAGGCGGGACAGGGGACCACTCGAGCAGTACTTC. Its translation is CASSQRRDRGPLEQYF.

This chain uses TRBV5-4 with TRBJ2-2; 9 bases line up with TRBD2. Germline V gene lookup returns CDR1 SGHNT and CDR2 YYREEE (reference sequence). Trimming cost V 3 bases and J 7 bases; bases outside gene matches: 7. The length of the CDR3 is 15 residues. The CDR3, as DNA: TGTGCCAGCAGCTCCGGGACTAGCTTTAGCGGGGAGCTGTTTTTT. Residues: CASSSGTSFSGELFF. Using reference TRBV5-4 and TRBJ2-2 for the parts outside the CDR3, the full variable domain is ETGVTQSPTHLIKTRGQQVTLRCSSQSGHNTVSWYQQALGQGPQFIFQYYREEENGRGNFPPRFSGLQFPNYSSELNVNALELDDSALYLCASSSGTSFSGELFFGEGSRLTVL.

The chain combines TRBV10-2 with TRBJ2-5, with TRBD2 matching over 7 bases. The V gene end was trimmed by 6 bases and the J gene end by 2 bases; junction bases not matched to a gene: 0. Germline loops: CDR1 WSHSY, CDR2 SAAADI. The CDR3 runs 12 residues. CDR3 bases: TGCGCCAGCAGGGGGGGGCAAGAGACCCAGTACTTC. This sequence encodes CASRGGQETQYF.